This T cell receptor beta chain appears in the sequencing data of a study of blood T cell repertoires in COVID-19. The wider study: Researchers got acute and convalescent COVID-19 samples from the United States, Italy and Spain. Sources were T cells, B-cell-depleted T cells, or PBMCs; the material itself was cDNA or gDNA.

Trimming took off 4 bases at V and 6 bases at J, with 15 bases between the two ends. CDR3 size: 14 residues. Looked up from germline, CDR1 is LNHDA and CDR2 is SQIVND (reference sequence). As handled by the study authors: Reference gene primer amplification gave nucleated cell count estimates. Assay used: immunoSEQ multiplex PCR; TCRdb lists only in-frame clones, some missing. For V, J and clone size, that table is used; D and trimming come from the DNA. The repertoire has nearly 300,000 clones, roughly 89% of them found once; the top ten carry 2.5% to 3.5%. Exposed study participants had met a COVID-19 case within 2 weeks before entry.

The chain combines TRBV19 with TRBJ1-2, with D maybe TRBD1 (6 bases). This TCR was sampled from a woman aged 45-59 years who had been exposed to COVID-19. Sample: PBMCs or T cells enriched from blood (not recorded which). The CDR3 is CASSKYPGQHGYTF. The CDR3 DNA reads as TGTGCCAGTAGTAAATACCCGGGACAACATGGCTACACCTTC.